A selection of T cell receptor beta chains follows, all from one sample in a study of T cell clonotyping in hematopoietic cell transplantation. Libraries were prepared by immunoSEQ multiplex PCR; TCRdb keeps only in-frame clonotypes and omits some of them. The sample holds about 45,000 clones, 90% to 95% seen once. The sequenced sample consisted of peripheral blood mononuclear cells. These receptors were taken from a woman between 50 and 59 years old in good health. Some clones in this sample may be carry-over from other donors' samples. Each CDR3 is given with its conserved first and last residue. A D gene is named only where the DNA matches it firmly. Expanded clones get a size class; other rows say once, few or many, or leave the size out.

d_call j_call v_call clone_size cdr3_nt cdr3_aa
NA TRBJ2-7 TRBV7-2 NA TGTGCCAGCAGCTTAGTCTCGGGGACCTACGAGCAGTACTTC CASSLVSGTYEQYF
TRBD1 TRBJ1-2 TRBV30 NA TGTGCCTGGAGCGAGACGTGGACAGGGGCCTACACCTTC CAWSETWTGAYTF
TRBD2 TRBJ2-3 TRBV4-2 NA TGTGCCAGCAGCCTGGGGACTAGCGGGGGGGGCACAGATACGCAGTATTTT CASSLGTSGGGTDTQYF
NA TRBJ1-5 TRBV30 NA TGTGCCTGGAGTGATCCTAGACATACAGGTCAGCCCCAGCATTTT CAWSDPRHTGQPQHF
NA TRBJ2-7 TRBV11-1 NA TGTGCCAGCAGCTTAACCCCGGGTCCAGACGAGCAGTACTTC CASSLTPGPDEQYF
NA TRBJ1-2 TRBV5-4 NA TGTGCCAGCAGCTTGGGACAGGAGAACTATGGCTACACCTTC CASSLGQENYGYTF
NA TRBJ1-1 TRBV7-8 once TGTGCCAGCAGCTTACCACAGGGTTGGGCCACTGAAGCTTTCTTT CASSLPQGWATEAFF
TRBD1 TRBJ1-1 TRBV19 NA TGTGCCAGTAGTATAGATGGGGACAGGAGCTTGGCTTTCTTT CASSIDGDRSLAFF
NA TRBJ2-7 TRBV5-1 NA TGCGCCAGCAGCTTGGCCCCGGAGATGTCCTACGAGCAGTACTTC CASSLAPEMSYEQYF
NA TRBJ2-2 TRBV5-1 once TGCGCCAGCAGCCCCAGGGGGAACACCGGGGAGCTGTTTTTT CASSPRGNTGELFF
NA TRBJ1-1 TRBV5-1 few TGCGCCAGCAGCTTGGGACAGGTGGACGAAGCTTTCTTT CASSLGQVDEAFF
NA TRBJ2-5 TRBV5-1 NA TGCGCCACCAACATAGGGCCGGGGGAGACCCAGTACTTC CATNIGPGETQYF
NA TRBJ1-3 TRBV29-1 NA TGCAGCTTCACGAAGGGGTTGGGAAACACCATATATTTT CSFTKGLGNTIYF
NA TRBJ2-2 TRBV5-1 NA TGCGCCAGCAGCTTGGCGGACGGTGACGGGGAGCTGTTTTTT CASSLADGDGELFF
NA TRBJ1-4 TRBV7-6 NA TGTGCCAGCAGCTTAAATGAAAAACTGTTTTTT CASSLNEKLFF
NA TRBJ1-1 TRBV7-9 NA TGTGCCGGAACTGGTGGGGGGGCTGAAGCTTTCTTT CAGTGGGAEAFF
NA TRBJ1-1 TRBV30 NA TGTGCCTGGAGTGCAGAAGGGGGCACTGAAGCTTTCTTT CAWSAEGGTEAFF
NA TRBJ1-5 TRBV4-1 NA TGCGCCAGCAGCCAGGATACAGGGTATCAGCCCCAGCATTTT CASSQDTGYQPQHF
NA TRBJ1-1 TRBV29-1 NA TGCAGCGGTACGGCAGGCCAGTTTGAAGCTTTCTTT CSGTAGQFEAFF
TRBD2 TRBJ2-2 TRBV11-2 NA TGTGCCAGCAGCCCAGCGGGGGGGGGCACCGGGGAGCTGTTTTTT CASSPAGGGTGELFF
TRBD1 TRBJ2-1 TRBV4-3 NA TGCGCCAGCAGCCAATCTCCGGGACAGGGGGCCGATGAGCAGTTCTTC CASSQSPGQGADEQFF
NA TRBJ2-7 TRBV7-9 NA TGTGCCAGCAGCTCGATAGAGACCTACGAGCAGTACTTC CASSSIETYEQYF
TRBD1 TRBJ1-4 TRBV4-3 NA TGCGCCAGCAGCCAAACCCAAGTCAGGGGGCAGGGTGAAAAACTGTTTTTT CASSQTQVRGQGEKLFF
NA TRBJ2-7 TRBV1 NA TGCACCAGCAGCCAAGATAGAGATTACGAGCAGTACTTC CTSSQDRDYEQYF
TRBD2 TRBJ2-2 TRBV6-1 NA TGTGCCAGCAGTGAAGCGCTTCTTAGGCGGGGGGGGAACAACGGGGAGCTGTTTTTT CASSEALLRRGGNNGELFF
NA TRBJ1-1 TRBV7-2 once TGTGCCAGCAGTTGGGAGGGGTTCGCTGAAGCTTTCTTT CASSWEGFAEAFF
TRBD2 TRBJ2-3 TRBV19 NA TGTGCCAGTAGTATAAAGCGGGGGCCGAGCACAGATACGCAGTATTTT CASSIKRGPSTDTQYF
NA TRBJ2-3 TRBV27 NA TGTGCCAGCAGTTTTTCCACAGATACGCAGTATTTT CASSFSTDTQYF
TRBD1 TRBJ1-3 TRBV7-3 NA TGTGCCAGCAGCGTTAGCGGGACAGCAGGAAACACCATATATTTT CASSVSGTAGNTIYF
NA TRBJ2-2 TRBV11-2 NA TGTGCCAGCAGAGCAGGGAGCTGGGAATCGAACACCGGGGAGCTGTTTTTT CASRAGSWESNTGELFF
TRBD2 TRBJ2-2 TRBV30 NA TGTGCCAGAGACACTAGCGGGGGTACGAACACCGGGGAGCTGTTTTTT CARDTSGGTNTGELFF
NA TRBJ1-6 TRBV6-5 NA TGTGCCAGCAGTTACTCGACAGCTAGTAATTCACCCCTCCACTTT CASSYSTASNSPLHF
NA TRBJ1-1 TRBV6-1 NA TGTGCCAGCAGTCCAAAGGTACAGCTGAACACTGAAGCTTTCTTT CASSPKVQLNTEAFF
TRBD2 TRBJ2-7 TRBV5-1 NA TGCGCCAGCAGCTTGGCGAGCGGGGTAGCCTACGAGCAGTACTTC CASSLASGVAYEQYF
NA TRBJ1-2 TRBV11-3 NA TGTGCCAGCGCTTCGGGGCAGGGATATGGCTACACCTTC CASASGQGYGYTF
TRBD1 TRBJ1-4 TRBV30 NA TGTGCCTGGAGTATTTCGACAGGGGGAGCTGAAAAACTGTTTTTT CAWSISTGGAEKLFF
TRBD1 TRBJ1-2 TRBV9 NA TGTGCCAGCAGCTCGGGACAGGGAATTTCCTATGGCTACACCTTC CASSSGQGISYGYTF
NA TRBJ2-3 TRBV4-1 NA TGCGCCAGCAGCCCTCCCGACTACTTTCGGACAGATACGCAGTATTTT CASSPPDYFRTDTQYF
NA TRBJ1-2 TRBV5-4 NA TGTGCCAGCAGCTTCGGGGGGCAAGTTGGTAACTATGGCTACACCTTC CASSFGGQVGNYGYTF
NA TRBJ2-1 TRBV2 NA TGTGCCAGCAGCCGGGACACCTACAATGAGCAGTTCTTC CASSRDTYNEQFF
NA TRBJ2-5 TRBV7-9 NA TGTGCCAGCACCCCTCAAACCGTAGAGACCCAGTACTTC CASTPQTVETQYF
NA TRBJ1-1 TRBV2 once TGTGCCAGCAGTGATGCCAGGACAGCGAACACTGAAGCTTTCTTT CASSDARTANTEAFF
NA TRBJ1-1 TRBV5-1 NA TGCGCCAGCAGCTTGTTAGATTTCTCTGAAGCTTTCTTT CASSLLDFSEAFF
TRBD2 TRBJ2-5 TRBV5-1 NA TGCGCCAGCAGCTTACTAGCGGGGGTCGGGGAGACCCAGTACTTC CASSLLAGVGETQYF
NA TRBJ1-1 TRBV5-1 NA TGCGCCAGCAGCTTGGGGACACGGAACACTGAAGCTTTCTTT CASSLGTRNTEAFF
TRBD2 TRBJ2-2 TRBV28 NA TGTGCCAGCAGGGATCTAGCGGGGCGAACGAACACCGGGGAGCTGTTTTTT CASRDLAGRTNTGELFF
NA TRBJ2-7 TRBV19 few TGTGCCAGTAGTATAGACGGGCCCGAGCAGTACTTC CASSIDGPEQYF
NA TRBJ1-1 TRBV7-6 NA TGTGCCAGCAGCCCCGTCCCGATCGCTGAAGCTTTCTTT CASSPVPIAEAFF
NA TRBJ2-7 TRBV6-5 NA TGTGCCAGCAGTGGTGGCGAGACCTACGAGCAGTACTTC CASSGGETYEQYF